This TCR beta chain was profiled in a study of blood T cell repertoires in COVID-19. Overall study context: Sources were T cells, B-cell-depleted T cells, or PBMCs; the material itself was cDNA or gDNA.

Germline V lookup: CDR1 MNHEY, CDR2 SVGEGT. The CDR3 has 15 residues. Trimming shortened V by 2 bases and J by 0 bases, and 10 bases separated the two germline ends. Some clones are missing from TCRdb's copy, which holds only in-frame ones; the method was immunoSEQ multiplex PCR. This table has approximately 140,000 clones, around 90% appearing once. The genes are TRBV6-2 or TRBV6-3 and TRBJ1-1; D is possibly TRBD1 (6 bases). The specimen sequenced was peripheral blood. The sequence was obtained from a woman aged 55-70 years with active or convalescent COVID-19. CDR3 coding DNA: TGTGCCAGCAGTTACCCCGGGACAATGAACACTGAAGCTTTCTTT. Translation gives CASSYPGTMNTEAFF.